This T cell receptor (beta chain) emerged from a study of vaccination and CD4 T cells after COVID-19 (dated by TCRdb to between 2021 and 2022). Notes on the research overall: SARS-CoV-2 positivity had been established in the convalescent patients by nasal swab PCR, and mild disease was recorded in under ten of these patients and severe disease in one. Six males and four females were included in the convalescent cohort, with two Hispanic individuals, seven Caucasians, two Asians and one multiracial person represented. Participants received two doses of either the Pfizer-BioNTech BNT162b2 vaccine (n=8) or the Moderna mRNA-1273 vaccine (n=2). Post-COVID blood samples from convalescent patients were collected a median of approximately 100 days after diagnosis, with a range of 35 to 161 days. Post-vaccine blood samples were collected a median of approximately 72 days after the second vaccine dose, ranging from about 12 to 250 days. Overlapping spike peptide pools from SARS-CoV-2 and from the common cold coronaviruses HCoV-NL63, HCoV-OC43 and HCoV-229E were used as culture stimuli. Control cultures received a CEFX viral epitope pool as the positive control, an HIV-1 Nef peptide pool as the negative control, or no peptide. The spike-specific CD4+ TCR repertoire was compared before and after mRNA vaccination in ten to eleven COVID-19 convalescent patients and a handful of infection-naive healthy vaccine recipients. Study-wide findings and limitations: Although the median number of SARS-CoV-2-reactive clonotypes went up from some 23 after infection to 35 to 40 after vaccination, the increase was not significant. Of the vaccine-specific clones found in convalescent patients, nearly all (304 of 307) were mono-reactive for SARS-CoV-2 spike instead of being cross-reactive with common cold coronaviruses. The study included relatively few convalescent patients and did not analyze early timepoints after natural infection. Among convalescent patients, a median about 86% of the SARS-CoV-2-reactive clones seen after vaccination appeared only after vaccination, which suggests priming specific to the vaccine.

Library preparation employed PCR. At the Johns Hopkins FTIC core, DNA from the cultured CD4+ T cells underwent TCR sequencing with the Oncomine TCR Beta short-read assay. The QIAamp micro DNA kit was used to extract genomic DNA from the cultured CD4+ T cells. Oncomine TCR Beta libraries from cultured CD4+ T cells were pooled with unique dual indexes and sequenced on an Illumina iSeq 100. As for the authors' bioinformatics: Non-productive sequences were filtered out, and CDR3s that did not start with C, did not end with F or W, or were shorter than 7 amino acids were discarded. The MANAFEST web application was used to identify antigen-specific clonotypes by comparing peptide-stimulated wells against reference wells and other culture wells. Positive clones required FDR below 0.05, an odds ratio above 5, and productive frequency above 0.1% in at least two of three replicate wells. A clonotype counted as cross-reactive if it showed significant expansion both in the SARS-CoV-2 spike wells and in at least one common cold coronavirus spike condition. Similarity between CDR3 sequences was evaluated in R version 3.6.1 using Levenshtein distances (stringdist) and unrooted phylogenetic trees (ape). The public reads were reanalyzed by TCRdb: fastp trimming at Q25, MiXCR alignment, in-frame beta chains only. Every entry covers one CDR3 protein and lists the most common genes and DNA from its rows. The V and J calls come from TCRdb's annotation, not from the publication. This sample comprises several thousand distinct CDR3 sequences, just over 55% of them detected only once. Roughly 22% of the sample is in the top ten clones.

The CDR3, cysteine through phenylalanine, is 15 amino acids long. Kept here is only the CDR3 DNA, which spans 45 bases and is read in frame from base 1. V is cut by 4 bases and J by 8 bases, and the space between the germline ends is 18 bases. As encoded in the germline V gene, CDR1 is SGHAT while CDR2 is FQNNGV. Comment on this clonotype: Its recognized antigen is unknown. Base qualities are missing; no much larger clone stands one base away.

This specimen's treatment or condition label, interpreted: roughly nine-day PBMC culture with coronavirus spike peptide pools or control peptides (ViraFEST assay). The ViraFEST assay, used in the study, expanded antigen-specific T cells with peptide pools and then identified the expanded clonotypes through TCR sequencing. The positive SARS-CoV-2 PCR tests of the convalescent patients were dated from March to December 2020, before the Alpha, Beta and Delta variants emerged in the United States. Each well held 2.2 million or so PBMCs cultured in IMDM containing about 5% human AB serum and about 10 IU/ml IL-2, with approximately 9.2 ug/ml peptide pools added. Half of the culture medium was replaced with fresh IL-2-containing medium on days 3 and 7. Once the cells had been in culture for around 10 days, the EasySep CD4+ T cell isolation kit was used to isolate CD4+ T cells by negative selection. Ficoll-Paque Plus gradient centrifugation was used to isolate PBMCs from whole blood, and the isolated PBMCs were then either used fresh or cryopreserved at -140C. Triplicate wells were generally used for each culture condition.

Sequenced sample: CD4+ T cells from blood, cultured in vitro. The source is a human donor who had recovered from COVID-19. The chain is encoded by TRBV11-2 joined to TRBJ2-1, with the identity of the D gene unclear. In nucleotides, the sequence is TGTGCCAGCAGCTCGAATCCTACCGGGTATGATGAGCAGTTCTTC. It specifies CASSSNPTGYDEQFF.